This entry lists 26 T cell receptor beta chains sequenced from one sample in a study of blood T cell repertoires in COVID-19. Generated by immunoSEQ multiplex PCR, the TCRdb table keeps only in-frame clones and is missing some. The sample has about 120,000 clones; 85% to 90% are singletons. Source material: peripheral blood. The receptors were sampled from a woman between 45 and 60 years old with acute or convalescent COVID-19.

The chain uses TRBV7-6 and TRBJ1-1, with D unresolved. CDR3 length: 15 residues. Deletions cut 5 bases from V and 5 bases from J, with 18 bases between. Per the germline V gene, CDR1 is SGHVS and CDR2 is FNYEAQ. The chain's CDR3 is CASSLAAPLGTEAFF. CDR3 in DNA: TGTGCCAGCAGCCTTGCGGCGCCCCTCGGTACTGAAGCTTTCTTT. The full variable domain, completed using reference TRBV7-6 and TRBJ1-1, is GAGVSQSPRYKVTKRGQDVALRCDPISGHVSLYWYRQALGQGPEFLTYFNYEAQQDKSGLPNDRFSAERPEGSISTLTIQRTEQRDSAMYRCASSLAAPLGTEAFFGQGTRLTVV.

The chain combines TRBV9 with TRBJ2-5, with 10 bases matching TRBD2. Trimming cost V 3 bases and J 4 bases; bases outside gene matches: 6. Germline V gene lookup returns CDR1 SGDLS and CDR2 YYNGEE. The CDR3 consists of 15 residues. The CDR3 reads CASSAYLAGAETQYF. The CDR3 bases are TGTGCCAGCAGCGCCTACCTAGCGGGAGCAGAGACCCAGTACTTC. Complete variable domain (other parts from reference TRBV9 and TRBJ2-5): DSGVTQTPKHLITATGQRVTLRCSPRSGDLSVYWYQQSLDQGLQFLIQYYNGEERAKGNILERFSAQQFPDLHSELNLSSLELGDSALYFCASSAYLAGAETQYFGPGTRLLVL.

The J gene is TRBJ2-3, the V gene TRBV14, with a weak D call TRBD2 (6 bases). This CDR3 is 17 amino acids long. V lost 0 bases, J lost 0 bases, and 13 bases lay in between. Germline CDR1 and CDR2: SGHDN and FVKESK. CDR3 coding DNA: TGTGCCAGCAGCCAAGATCGGGGGAAGCCTAGCACAGATACGCAGTATTTT. This sequence encodes CASSQDRGKPSTDTQYF.

The gene calls are TRBV5-1 and TRBJ2-1; 12 nucleotides line up with TRBD2. V lost 6 bases to trimming and J lost 7 bases; unmatched junction nucleotides: 8. There are 15 residues in the CDR3. CDR1 and CDR2 from the germline V gene are SGHRS and YFSETQ. DNA for the CDR3: TGCGCCAGCACTAGTAGGACTAGCGGGGCAAATGAGCAGTTCTTC. Protein: CASTSRTSGANEQFF.

CDR3 in amino acids: CASSQAASRNRPQYF. The CDR3 nucleotides read TGCGCCAGCAGCCAGGCGGCTAGCCGGAATCGTCCGCAGTACTTC. J is TRBJ2-7 and V is TRBV4-1, with a weak D call TRBD2 (5 bases). Germline CDR1 is MGHRA and CDR2 is YSYEKL. V lost 3 bases, J lost 9 bases, and 21 bases lay in between. This CDR3 has 15 residues.

CDR3 region: CASELGYRPKMRAKNIQYF. The CDR3 nucleotides read TGTGCCAGCGAGTTGGGGTACAGGCCCAAAATGAGAGCCAAAAACATTCAGTACTTC. The V gene is TRBV21-1, the J gene TRBJ2-4; the tabulated D call, TRBD1, remains unverified against the DNA. TRBV21-1 is classified as a pseudogene. CDR3 length: 19 residues.

The V call is TRBV12-5, the J call TRBJ2-3; 8 bases are shared with TRBD2. Losses at the gene ends were 5 bases for V and 2 bases for J; bases not matched to a gene: 9. Germline V CDR1 and CDR2: LGHNT, FRNRAP. The CDR3 is 16 residues long. In nucleotides, the CDR3 is TGTGCTAGTGGTGAACAAGCGGGGGCTTACACAGATACGCAGTATTTT. Translated, it gives CASGEQAGAYTDTQYF.

This rearrangement joins TRBV2 to TRBJ2-3, with D maybe TRBD2 (5 bases). Trimming removed 4 bases at V and 3 bases at J, with 14 bases between. Germline CDR1 is SNHLY and CDR2 is FYNNEI. The CDR3 totals 15 residues. The CDR3 DNA reads as TGTGCCAGCAGTGTTCAAGGGAGTGGGACAGATACGCAGTATTTT. Protein: CASSVQGSGTDTQYF. Full variable domain (missing parts from reference TRBV2 and TRBJ2-3): EPEVTQTPSHQVTQMGQEVILRCVPISNHLYFYWYRQILGQKVEFLVSFYNNEISEKSEIFDDQFSVERPDGSNFTLKIRSTKLEDSAMYFCASSVQGSGTDTQYFGPGTRLTVL.

The rearrangement uses TRBV21-1 and TRBJ1-1. TRBV21-1 corresponds to a pseudogene. This CDR3 is 11 amino acids long. Here the CDR3 reads CASSPFSEAFF. The DNA for the CDR3 is TGTGCCAGCAGCCCTTTTTCTGAAGCTTTCTTT.

Note on this clone: At the DNA level, this CDR3 is encoded by other sequences in the same sample as well. The chain joins TRBV11-3 to TRBJ1-6, with TRBD1 as a possible D gene (5 bases). Per the germline V gene, CDR1 is SGHNT and CDR2 is YENEEA. The V end lost 1 base, the J end lost 10 bases, and 11 bases lay between the germline ends. The CDR3 runs 14 residues. The CDR3 region is CASSLGRGGSPLHF. CDR3 nucleotides: TGTGCCAGCAGCTTAGGGAGGGGTGGATCACCCCTCCACTTT.

The chain carries TRBV3-1 (or the pseudogene TRBV3-2) and TRBJ2-2; D remains unclear. Germline V CDR1 and CDR2: LGHDT, YNNKEL (reference sequence). The CDR3 extends over 13 amino acids. The V end lost 1 base, the J end lost 5 bases, and 5 bases lay between the germline ends. The CDR3 nucleotides are TGTGCCAGCAGCCAAGGAGGAACCGGGGAGCTGTTTTTT. Its translation: CASSQGGTGELFF.

V is TRBV6-2 or TRBV6-3 and J is TRBJ1-2; tentative D call: TRBD1 (6 bases). Per germline, CDR1 MNHEY and CDR2 SVGEGT. This CDR3 has 15 residues. Trimming shortened V by 1 base and J by 6 bases, and 15 bases separated the two germline ends. The CDR3 is CASSYYGQTSNGYTF. CDR3 DNA: TGTGCCAGCAGTTACTACGGACAGACCTCTAATGGCTACACCTTC.

The V call is TRBV4-3, the J call TRBJ2-7; D is possibly TRBD2 (5 bases). The CDR3 covers 15 residues. V gave up 4 bases and J gave up 3 bases, with 16 bases separating them. Germline V CDR1 and CDR2: LGHNA, YSLEER. DNA for the CDR3: TGCGCCAGCAGCCGAGAGGACTTTTTGGGCTACGAGCAGTACTTC. Protein product: CASSREDFLGYEQYF.

This rearrangement joins TRBV10-3 to TRBJ1-5; 7 bases map to TRBD1. The CDR3 spans 14 residues. Germline CDR1 ENHRY, CDR2 SYGVKD. The V and J ends lost 5 bases and 6 bases, in that order; junction bases with no gene match: 7. For the CDR3, the DNA is TGTGCCATCAGTACCGACAGGGTCATTCAGCCCCAGCATTTT. As protein: CAISTDRVIQPQHF.

The chain carries TRBV6-5 and TRBJ1-1, with 7 nucleotides matching TRBD1. The CDR3 sequence is 13 residues long. Germline CDR1 reads MNHEY; CDR2 reads SVGAGI. V lost 6 bases to trimming and J lost 1 base; unmatched junction nucleotides: 2. CDR3: CASRGQANTEAFF. The DNA for the CDR3 is TGTGCCAGCAGAGGACAGGCGAACACTGAAGCTTTCTTT.

Turning to this clone: A read error may be the cause here, since a much bigger clone is one base away. The chain couples TRBV5-6 to TRBJ1-1; TRBD1 might be the D (6 bases). The CDR3 sequence is 13 residues long. Germline values: CDR1 SGHDT, CDR2 YYEEEE. V lost 2 bases and J lost 4, with 9 bases in between. CDR3: CASSLQGSTEAFF. The CDR3 nucleotides are TGTGCCAGCAGCTTACAGGGAAGCACTGAAGCTTTCTTT.

This chain links TRBV10-2 with TRBJ2-5, with D possibly matching TRBD2 (5 bases). Trimming took off 0 bases at V and 5 bases at J, with 13 bases between the two ends. The CDR3 has 15 residues. Germline V gives CDR1 WSHSY, CDR2 SAAADI. Here the CDR3 reads CASSESGGSAETQYF. The CDR3 DNA reads TGCGCCAGCAGTGAGTCTGGTGGGAGTGCCGAGACCCAGTACTTC.

This clone was counted only a few times. The rearrangement links TRBV7-8 to TRBJ1-6, with 9 bases aligning to TRBD1. The CDR3 is 17 amino acids. The V and J ends lost 1 base and 14 bases, in that order; junction bases with no gene match: 15. Per the germline V gene, CDR1 is SGHVS and CDR2 is FQNEAQ. In DNA form, the CDR3 reads TGTGCCAGCAGCTTAGGCCCTTCGACAGGGGGGGTTGTCACCCTCCACTTT. Translated: CASSLGPSTGGVVTLHF. The full variable domain, its missing parts supplied by reference TRBV7-8 and TRBJ1-6, is GAGVSQSPRYKVAKRGQDVALRCDPISGHVSLFWYQQALGQGPEFLTYFQNEAQLDKSGLPSDRFFAERPEGSVSTLKIQRTQQEDSAVYLCASSLGPSTGGVVTLHFGNGTRLTVT.

The chain employs TRBV18 and TRBJ2-7; D not resolved. The CDR3 has 14 amino acids. In germline, CDR1 is KGHSH, CDR2 LQKENI. Deletions cut 6 bases from V and 2 bases from J, with 14 bases between. CDR3 protein: CASSQVPSPYEQYF. CDR3 nucleotides: TGTGCCAGCTCCCAGGTCCCTTCCCCCTACGAGCAGTACTTC.

The chain joins TRBV6-6 to TRBJ2-3; possible D gene TRBD1, 6 bases. This CDR3 is 14 amino acids long. Trimming left V 0 bases short and J 4 bases short, with 8 bases between. CDR1 is MNHNY and CDR2 is SVGAGI in the germline V gene (reference sequence). The DNA for the CDR3 is TGTGCCAGCAGTTACTCCAGGGGCGCAGATACGCAGTATTTT. Protein: CASSYSRGADTQYF.

The gene calls are TRBV3-1 (or the pseudogene TRBV3-2) and TRBJ2-1; TRBD2 matches 13 bases. CDR3 length equals 15 residues. Looked up from germline, CDR1 is LGHDT and CDR2 is YNNKEL (reference sequence). The trim removed 7 bases at V and 9 bases at J, leaving 9 bases unmatched. The CDR3 DNA sequence: TGTGCCAGCAACCGAGGACTAGCGGGAGCGGGTGAGCAGTTCTTC. It translates to CASNRGLAGAGEQFF.

The V and J genes are TRBV10-2 and TRBJ2-7; the match to TRBD1 covers 7 bases. The CDR3 is 13 amino acids. V trimming: 7 bases; J trimming: 3 bases; junction bases outside the gene matches: 6. Germline lookup yields CDR1 WSHSY and CDR2 SAAADI. The CDR3 spells CASTFDRDYEQYF. CDR3 nucleotides: TGCGCCAGCACTTTTGACAGGGACTACGAGCAGTACTTC.

The chain employs TRBV25-1 and TRBJ1-2, with D perhaps matching TRBD1 (5 bases). Germline V gene sequence: CDR1 MGHDK, CDR2 SYGVNS. This CDR3 has 13 residues. V was clipped by 2 bases and J by 4 bases, with 8 bases between them. CDR3 sequence: CASSEGDFYGYTF. Here the CDR3 DNA reads TGTGCCAGCAGTGAAGGGGACTTCTATGGCTACACCTTC.

This chain connects TRBV7-9 to TRBJ1-4; tentative D call: TRBD1 (6 bases). Per germline, CDR1 SEHNR and CDR2 FQNEAQ (reference sequence). The germline V and J ends were trimmed by 1 base and 4 bases, with 10 bases remaining between them. This CDR3 comprises 15 residues. As DNA, the CDR3 is TGTGCCAGCAGCTTAGACCAGGGGAATAATGAAAAACTGTTTTTT. This codes for CASSLDQGNNEKLFF.

V is TRBV5-6 and J is TRBJ1-5; TRBD1 matches 8 bases. J gave up 7 bases and V 0 bases, and 6 bases lay outside the gene matches. The length of the CDR3 is 15 residues. Per germline, CDR1 SGHDT and CDR2 YYEEEE. The CDR3 loop is CASSLAGDRTQPQHF. CDR3 coding DNA: TGTGCCAGCAGCTTGGCCGGGGACAGGACCCAGCCCCAGCATTTT.

The rearrangement links TRBV4-1 to TRBJ1-1, with TRBD1 as a possible D gene (5 bases). Germline V gives CDR1 MGHRA, CDR2 YSYEKL. Trimming removed 3 bases at V and 0 bases at J, with 14 bases between. This CDR3 comprises 16 residues. CDR3 protein: CASSQTTVALNTEAFF. CDR3 DNA sequence: TGCGCCAGCAGCCAGACGACAGTGGCTTTGAACACTGAAGCTTTCTTT.